The 3 T cell receptor beta chains given below trace back to one sample, sequenced in a study of vaccination and CD4 T cells after COVID-19. Researchers used the Oncomine TCR Beta short-read assay to sequence DNA from cultured CD4+ T cells. TCRdb processed the PCR reads anew with MiXCR; each CDR3 protein has one entry. The sample contains around 12,000 distinct CDR3 sequences, around 60% of which appear only once. The treatment is: approximately 11-day PBMC culture with coronavirus spike peptide pools or control peptides (ViraFEST assay). Their antigens are not known. Sequencing was carried out using CD4+ T cells from blood, cultured in vitro. These receptor sequences come from a human donor who had recovered from COVID-19.

The CDR3 DNA reads TGCAGTGCTAGAGTTCCGGGTGGGGATCAGCCCCAGCATTTT. Amino acids: CSARVPGGDQPQHF. This sequence joins TRBV20-1 and TRBJ1-5, with unresolved D. Trimming stripped 1 base from V and 5 bases from J, with 12 bases between. This CDR3 has 14 residues. CDR1 and CDR2 (germline): DFQATT, SNEGSKA (reference sequence).

V gene TRBV20-1 combines with J gene TRBJ2-5; D ambiguous. The CDR3 runs 13 residues. Germline CDR1 and CDR2: DFQATT and SNEGSKA (reference sequence). Deletions cut 0 bases from V and 9 bases from J, with 14 bases between. CDR3: CSARDLVAWAQYF. As DNA, the CDR3 is TGCAGTGCTAGAGATCTGGTTGCCTGGGCCCAGTACTTC.

This clonotype was found a few times. CDR3: CACPSRQSGVSPLHF. The CDR3 DNA reads as TGTGCCTGCCCCTCCCGACAGAGCGGGGTTTCACCCCTCCACTTT. V is TRBV30 and J is TRBJ1-6, with D maybe TRBD1 (5 bases). Trimming cost V 6 bases and J 9 bases, with 21 bases left between them. The germline CDR1 and CDR2 sequences are GTSNPN and SVGIG (reference sequence). This CDR3 comprises 15 residues.